Below are 4 T cell receptor beta chains sequenced from a single sample in a study of blood T cell repertoires in COVID-19. Clones were read by immunoSEQ multiplex PCR, and TCRdb kept only the in-frame ones, dropping some. The table records approximately 500,000 clones, about 88% of them present only once. Sequencing was performed on peripheral blood. These receptors were taken from a man aged 18 to 30 with COVID-19, enrolled during active disease.

The chain joins TRBV5-1 to TRBJ1-1, with TRBD1 as a possible D gene (6 bases). Trimming cost V 2 bases and J 6 bases, with 11 bases left between them. The CDR3 covers 13 residues. Germline V gene lookup returns CDR1 SGHRS and CDR2 YFSETQ. The CDR3 DNA is TGCGCCAGCAGCTTTAAACAGGGCGCTGAAGCTTTCTTT. Residues: CASSFKQGAEAFF. The full variable domain, completed using reference TRBV5-1 and TRBJ1-1, is KAGVTQTPRYLIKTRGQQVTLSCSPISGHRSVSWYQQTPGQGLQFLFEYFSETQRNKGNFPGRFSGRQFSNSRSEMNVSTLELGDSALYLCASSFKQGAEAFFGQGTRLTVV.

The table lists this clone with a few counts. The rearrangement links TRBV4-1 to TRBJ2-2; possible D gene TRBD1, 6 bases. The CDR3 runs to 16 residues. V lost 2 bases and J lost 1, with 11 bases in between. In germline, CDR1 is MGHRA, CDR2 YSYEKL. CDR3 protein: CASSQPGQLNTGELFF. The CDR3 bases are TGCGCCAGCAGCCAACCCGGACAGCTGAACACCGGGGAGCTGTTTTTT.

As concerns this clone: Other DNA sequences from this sample encode an identical CDR3 as well. The chain couples TRBV12-3 or TRBV12-4 to TRBJ1-2; 7 bases match TRBD1. V shed 8 bases, J shed 2 bases, and the junction held 5 bases outside the gene matches. The CDR3 runs 13 residues. The CDR3 region has the DNA TGTGCCAGCGGCCAGACAGGGAACTATGGCTACACCTTC. Its translation: CASGQTGNYGYTF.

This chain uses TRBV4-1 with TRBJ1-1; the match to TRBD1 covers 7 bases. J lost 5 bases, V lost 0 bases, and 9 bases had no gene match. This CDR3 comprises 16 residues. Germline loops: CDR1 MGHRA, CDR2 YSYEKL. The CDR3 DNA follows: TGCGCCAGCAGCCAAGAGCCGGGACAGTTGGGGACTGAAGCTTTCTTT. It specifies CASSQEPGQLGTEAFF.